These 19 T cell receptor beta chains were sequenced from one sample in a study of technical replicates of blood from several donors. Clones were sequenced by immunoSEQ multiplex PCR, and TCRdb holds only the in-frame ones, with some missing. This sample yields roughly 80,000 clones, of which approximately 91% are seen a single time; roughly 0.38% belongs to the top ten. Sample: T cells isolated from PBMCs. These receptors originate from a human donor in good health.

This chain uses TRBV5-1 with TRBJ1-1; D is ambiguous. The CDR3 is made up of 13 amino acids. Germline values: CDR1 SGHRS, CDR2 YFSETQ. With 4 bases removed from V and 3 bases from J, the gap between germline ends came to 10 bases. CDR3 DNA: TGCGCCAGCAGCCCCTACCCGGACACTGAAGCTTTCTTT. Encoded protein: CASSPYPDTEAFF.

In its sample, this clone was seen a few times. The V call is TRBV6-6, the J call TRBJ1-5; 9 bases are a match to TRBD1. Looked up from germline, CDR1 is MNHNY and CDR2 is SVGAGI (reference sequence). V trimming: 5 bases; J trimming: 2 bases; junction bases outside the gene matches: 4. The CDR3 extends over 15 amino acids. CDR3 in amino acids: CASSPGQGGNQPQHF. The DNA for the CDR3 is TGTGCCAGCAGTCCGGGACAGGGAGGCAATCAGCCCCAGCATTTT.

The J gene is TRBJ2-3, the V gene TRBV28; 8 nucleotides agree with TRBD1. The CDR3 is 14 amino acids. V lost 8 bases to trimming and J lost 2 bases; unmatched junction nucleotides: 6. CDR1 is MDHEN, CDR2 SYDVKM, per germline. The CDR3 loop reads CASARQGSTDTQYF. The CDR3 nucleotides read TGTGCCAGCGCAAGACAGGGGTCCACAGATACGCAGTATTTT.

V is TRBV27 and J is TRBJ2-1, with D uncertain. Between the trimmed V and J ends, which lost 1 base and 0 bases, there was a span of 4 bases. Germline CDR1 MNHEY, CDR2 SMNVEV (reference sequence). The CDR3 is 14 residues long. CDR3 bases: TGTGCCAGCAGTTTATTGAGCTCCTACAATGAGCAGTTCTTC. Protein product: CASSLLSSYNEQFF.

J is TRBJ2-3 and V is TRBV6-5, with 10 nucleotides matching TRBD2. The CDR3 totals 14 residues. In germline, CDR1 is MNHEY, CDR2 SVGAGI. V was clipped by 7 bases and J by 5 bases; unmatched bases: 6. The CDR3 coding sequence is TGTGCCAGCACCGTAGCGGGAGGAGTAGATACGCAGTATTTT. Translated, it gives CASTVAGGVDTQYF.

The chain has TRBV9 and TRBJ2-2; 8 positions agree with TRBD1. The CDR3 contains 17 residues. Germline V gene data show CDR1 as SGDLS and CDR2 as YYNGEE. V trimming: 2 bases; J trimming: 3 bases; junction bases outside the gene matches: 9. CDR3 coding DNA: TGTGCCAGCAGCGTTGATAGACAGGGGTCCTACACCGGGGAGCTGTTTTTT. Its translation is CASSVDRQGSYTGELFF. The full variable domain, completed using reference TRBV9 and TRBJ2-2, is DSGVTQTPKHLITATGQRVTLRCSPRSGDLSVYWYQQSLDQGLQFLIQYYNGEERAKGNILERFSAQQFPDLHSELNLSSLELGDSALYFCASSVDRQGSYTGELFFGEGSRLTVL.

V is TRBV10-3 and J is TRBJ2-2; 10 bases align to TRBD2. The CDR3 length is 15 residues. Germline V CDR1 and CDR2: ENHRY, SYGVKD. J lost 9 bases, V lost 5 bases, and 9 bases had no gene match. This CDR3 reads CAISRLAGVERELFF. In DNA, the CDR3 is TGTGCCATCAGTCGACTAGCGGGCGTTGAGCGGGAGCTGTTTTTT.

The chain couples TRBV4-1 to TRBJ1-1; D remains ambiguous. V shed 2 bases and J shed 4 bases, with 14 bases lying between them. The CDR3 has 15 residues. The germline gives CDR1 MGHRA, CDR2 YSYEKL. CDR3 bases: TGCGCCAGCAGCCAAAAATCCAGGATCGGCACTGAAGCTTTCTTT. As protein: CASSQKSRIGTEAFF.

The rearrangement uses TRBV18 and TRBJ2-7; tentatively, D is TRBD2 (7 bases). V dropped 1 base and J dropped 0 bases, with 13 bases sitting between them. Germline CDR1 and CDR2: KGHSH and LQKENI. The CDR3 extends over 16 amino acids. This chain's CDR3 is CASSPLWGGDSYEQYF. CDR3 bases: TGTGCCAGCTCACCACTATGGGGGGGCGACTCCTACGAGCAGTACTTC.

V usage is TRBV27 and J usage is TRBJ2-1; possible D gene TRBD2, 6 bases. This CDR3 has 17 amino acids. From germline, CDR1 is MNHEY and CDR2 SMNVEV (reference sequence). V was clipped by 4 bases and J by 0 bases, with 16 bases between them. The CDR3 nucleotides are TGTGCCAGCAGTTCACCACGGGAGCGTAGCTCCTACAATGAGCAGTTCTTC. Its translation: CASSSPRERSSYNEQFF.

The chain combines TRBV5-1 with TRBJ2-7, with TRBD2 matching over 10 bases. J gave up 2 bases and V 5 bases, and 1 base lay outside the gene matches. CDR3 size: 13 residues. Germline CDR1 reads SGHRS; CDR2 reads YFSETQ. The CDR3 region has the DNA TGCGCCAGCAGACTAGCGGGAACCTACGAGCAGTACTTC. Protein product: CASRLAGTYEQYF.

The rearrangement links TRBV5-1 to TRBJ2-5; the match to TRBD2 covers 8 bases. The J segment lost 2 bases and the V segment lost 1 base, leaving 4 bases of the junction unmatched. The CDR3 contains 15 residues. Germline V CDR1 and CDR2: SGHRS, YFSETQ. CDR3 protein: CASSLLREVQETQYF. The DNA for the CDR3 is TGCGCCAGCAGCTTGTTGCGGGAGGTACAAGAGACCCAGTACTTC.

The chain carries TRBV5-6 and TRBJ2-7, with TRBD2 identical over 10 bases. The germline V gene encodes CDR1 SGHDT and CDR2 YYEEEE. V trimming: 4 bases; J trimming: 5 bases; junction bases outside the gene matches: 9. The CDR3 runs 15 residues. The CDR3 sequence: CASSGGLAGAHEQYF. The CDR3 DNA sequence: TGTGCCAGCAGCGGCGGGCTAGCGGGAGCCCACGAGCAGTACTTC.

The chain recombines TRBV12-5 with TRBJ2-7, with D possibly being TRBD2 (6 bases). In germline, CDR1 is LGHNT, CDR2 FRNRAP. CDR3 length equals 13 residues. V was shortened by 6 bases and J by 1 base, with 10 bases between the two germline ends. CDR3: CASGGTASYEQYF. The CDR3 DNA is TGTGCTAGTGGGGGGACTGCGTCCTACGAGCAGTACTTC.

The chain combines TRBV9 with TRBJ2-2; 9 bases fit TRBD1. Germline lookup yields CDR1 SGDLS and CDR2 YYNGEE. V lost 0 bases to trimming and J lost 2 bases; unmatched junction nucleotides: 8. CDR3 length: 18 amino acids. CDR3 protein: CASSVALGGQGNTGELFF. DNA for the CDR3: TGTGCCAGCAGCGTAGCTCTTGGGGGACAGGGCAACACCGGGGAGCTGTTTTTT.

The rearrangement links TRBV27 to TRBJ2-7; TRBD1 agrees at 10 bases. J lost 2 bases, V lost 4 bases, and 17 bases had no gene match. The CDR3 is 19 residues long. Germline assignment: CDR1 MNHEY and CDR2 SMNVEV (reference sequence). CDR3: CASSSLPGTGVKVPYEQYF. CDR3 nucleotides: TGTGCCAGCAGTTCGCTACCCGGGACAGGGGTCAAAGTCCCCTACGAGCAGTACTTC.

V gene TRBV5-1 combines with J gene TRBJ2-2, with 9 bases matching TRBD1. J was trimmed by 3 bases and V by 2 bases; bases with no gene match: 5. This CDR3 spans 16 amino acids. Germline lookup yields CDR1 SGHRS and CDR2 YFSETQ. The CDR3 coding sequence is TGCGCCAGCAGCTTTAAACGACAGGGGGACACCGGGGAGCTGTTTTTT. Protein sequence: CASSFKRQGDTGELFF. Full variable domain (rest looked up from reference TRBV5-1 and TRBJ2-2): KAGVTQTPRYLIKTRGQQVTLSCSPISGHRSVSWYQQTPGQGLQFLFEYFSETQRNKGNFPGRFSGRQFSNSRSEMNVSTLELGDSALYLCASSFKRQGDTGELFFGEGSRLTVL.

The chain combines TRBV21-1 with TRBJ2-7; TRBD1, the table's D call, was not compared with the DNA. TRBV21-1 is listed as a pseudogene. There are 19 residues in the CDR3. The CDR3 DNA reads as TGTGCCAGCAGCTTGAACCGGGACAGGGGGCACTCATGGGCTCACGAGCAGTACTTC. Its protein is CASSLNRDRGHSWAHEQYF.

The CDR3 spells CASSLGTGVTGELFF. In DNA, the CDR3 is TGTGCCAGCAGCTTAGGGACAGGGGTTACCGGGGAGCTGTTTTTT. The chain couples TRBV7-9 to TRBJ2-2; 9 bases are shared with TRBD1. Germline values: CDR1 SEHNR, CDR2 FQNEAQ (reference sequence). Trimming removed 1 base from V and 5 bases from J; junction bases left unmatched: 2. This CDR3 is built from 15 residues.